These 7 T cell receptor beta chains were sequenced from one sample in a study of blood T cell repertoires in COVID-19. Data came from immunoSEQ multiplex PCR; TCRdb stores just in-frame clones and leaves some out. The repertoire consists of about 150,000 clones, with 75% to 90% occurring once and the leading ten covering 3% to 3.5%. The sequenced material came from peripheral blood. These receptors were collected from a woman aged 55-69 years with active COVID-19.

The chain employs TRBV19 and TRBJ1-2; D is perhaps TRBD1 (6 bases). The germline gives CDR1 LNHDA, CDR2 SQIVND (reference sequence). With 7 bases removed from V and 0 bases from J, the gap between germline ends came to 12 bases. The CDR3 totals 14 residues. CDR3 region: CASKPTGTNYGYTF. For the CDR3, the DNA is TGTGCCAGTAAACCGACAGGAACTAACTATGGCTACACCTTC. The entire variable domain, with the rest obtained from reference TRBV19 and TRBJ1-2, is as follows: DGGITQSPKYLFRKEGQNVTLSCEQNLNHDAMYWYRQDPGQGLRLIYYSQIVNDFQKGDIAEGYSVSREKKESFPLTVTSAQKNPTAFYLCASKPTGTNYGYTFGSGTRLTVV.

CDR3 DNA sequence: TGTGCCAGCAGTGAAGACGGCGGAGCCTACGAGCAGTACTTC. It specifies CASSEDGGAYEQYF. The chain joins TRBV6-1 to TRBJ2-7; unclear D gene. The CDR3 spans 14 residues. Germline-derived CDR1 and CDR2 are MNHNS and SASEGT. Trimming took 1 base from V and 2 from J, leaving 9 bases between them.

The chain combines TRBV19 with TRBJ2-7, with a weak D call TRBD1 (5 bases). CDR1 is LNHDA and CDR2 is SQIVND in the germline V gene (reference sequence). The V and J ends lost 5 bases and 6 bases respectively, with 17 bases between them. CDR3 length equals 14 residues. CDR3 sequence: CASSPSGMTGEQYF. In nucleotides, the CDR3 is TGTGCCAGTAGTCCGTCAGGGATGACGGGCGAGCAGTACTTC.

The chain recombines TRBV4-3 with TRBJ2-7; D is unclear. Germline CDR1 reads LGHNA; CDR2 reads YSLEER. The length of the CDR3 is 16 residues. Trimming removed 3 bases at V and 2 bases at J, with 17 bases between. The chain's CDR3 is CASSQILLRSAYEQYF. The CDR3 nucleotides read TGCGCCAGCAGCCAGATTCTTTTACGAAGCGCCTACGAGCAGTACTTC.

Remarks on this clone: The junction and the germline gene differ at one end; a read error may be behind it. V gene TRBV5-1 combines with J gene TRBJ2-3; tentative D call: TRBD1 (6 bases). Looked up from germline, CDR1 is SGHRS and CDR2 is YFSETQ. This CDR3 has 14 residues. The CDR3 nucleotides are TGCGCCAGTAGCTTGGTAGGGGGTATTGATACGCAGTATTTT. Encoded protein: CASSLVGGIDTQYF.

V usage is TRBV19 and J usage is TRBJ2-1, with TRBD1 as a possible D gene (5 bases). This CDR3 region has 13 residues. With 8 bases removed from V and 4 bases from J, the gap between germline ends came to 12 bases. Per germline, CDR1 LNHDA and CDR2 SQIVND (reference sequence). The CDR3 region is CASSFSGYNEQFF. DNA for the CDR3: TGTGCCAGTTCCTTTTCAGGGTACAATGAGCAGTTCTTC. Complete variable domain (other parts from reference TRBV19 and TRBJ2-1): DGGITQSPKYLFRKEGQNVTLSCEQNLNHDAMYWYRQDPGQGLRLIYYSQIVNDFQKGDIAEGYSVSREKKESFPLTVTSAQKNPTAFYLCASSFSGYNEQFFGPGTRLTVL.

The chain combines TRBV19 with TRBJ1-4; D is unresolved. V lost 6 bases and J 8 bases, leaving 16 bases between the germline ends. The CDR3 has 14 amino acids. Germline V gives CDR1 LNHDA, CDR2 SQIVND (reference sequence). The DNA of the CDR3 is TGTGCCAGTAGCGTTGTCTCCCTACCCGAAAAACTGTTTTTT. This codes for CASSVVSLPEKLFF.